This entry concerns a single TCR beta chain. This clonotype was seen ten or more times. Its binding antigen is unknown. No clone much larger than this one lies a single base away; base qualities are absent. TCRdb lists the instrument as Illumina HiSeq 1500. Using fastp at Q25 and MiXCR, TCRdb reprocessed the public reads and kept productive beta chains. Identical CDR3 proteins give one entry, which carries the most common genes and DNA. Counted in this sample were fewer than 550,000 distinct CDR3 sequences; 31% of them appeared once. The top ten clonotypes cover roughly 15% of the sample. This sample stems from a study of T cell repertoires in cytomegalovirus infection (dated by TCRdb to the late 2010s). With respect to the entire study: Donor HLA type was relevant to the analysis, because carriage of CMV infection together with the matching HLA type was indicated by public TCR beta signatures. What the work shows at the level of the full study, not this receptor alone: In both this cohort and an independent cohort of approximately 350 donors, the cumulative frequency of public TCR beta family members distinguished carriers of CMV infection plus the relevant HLA type. The ex vivo response was dominated by HLA-C-restricted CMV-specific TCR beta clonotypes, and the single most frequent clonotype in two of eight donors was supplied by these HLA-C-restricted clonotypes.

CDR1 LGHNA and CDR2 YNFKEQ are derived from the germline V gene. V is reduced by 0 bases and J by 2 bases, leaving a spacing of 10 bases between them. Measured from the cysteine to the phenylalanine, the CDR3 is 15 residues long. The sequence is cut down to CDR3 DNA, 45 bases in frame from base 1. The sample taken for sequencing was PBMCs. The chain is encoded by TRBV4-2 joined to TRBJ1-1; matching of 6 bases hints at TRBD1 as the D gene. This receptor was obtained from a human donor in good health (CMV status not recorded). Some clones in this sample may be carry-over from other donors' samples. The CDR3 protein sequence reads: CASSQEGHVNTEAFF. The sequence in DNA is TGTGCCAGCAGCCAAGAGGGACATGTTAACACTGAAGCTTTCTTT.